This T cell receptor (beta chain) appears in the sequencing data of a study of blood T cell repertoires in COVID-19. Background on the study: The origin of the acute and convalescent COVID-19 samples was the United States, Italy and Spain. Sources were T cells, B-cell-depleted T cells, or PBMCs; the material itself was cDNA or gDNA.

Original processing notes: Reference gene primer amplification gave nucleated cell count estimates. Data came from immunoSEQ multiplex PCR; TCRdb stores just in-frame clones and leaves some out. V and J calls and clone size come straight from that table; D and trimming were deduced from the DNA. This table has about 230,000 clones, roughly 88% appearing once. Germline CDR1 reads SGHAT; CDR2 reads FQNNGV. There are 14 residues in the CDR3. V was cut by 5 bases and J by 1 base, with 11 bases left in between. Sequencing input: peripheral blood. This rearrangement joins TRBV11-2 to TRBJ1-1; D remains ambiguous. This TCR came from a man aged 40-50 years with acute or convalescent COVID-19. The CDR3 sequence: CASSPNQQNTEAFF. CDR3 DNA sequence: TGTGCCAGCAGCCCCAACCAACAGAACACTGAAGCTTTCTTT. Complete variable domain (other parts from reference TRBV11-2 and TRBJ1-1): EAGVAQSPRYKIIEKRQSVAFWCNPISGHATLYWYQQILGQGPKLLIQFQNNGVVDDSQLPKDRFSAERLKGVDSTLKIQPAKLEDSAVYLCASSPNQQNTEAFFGQGTRLTVV.